This T cell receptor (beta chain) was retrieved from a study of Ad26.COV2.S vaccination and SARS-CoV-2 variants. Study at large: The donor participated in the COV1001 trial, in its Ad26.COV2.S arm. The study gave Ad26.COV2.S intramuscularly, once or twice 56 days apart.

Study-level points and caveats: Marked by substantial breadth, spike-specific CD8+ and CD4+ T cell responses were reportedly seen after vaccination.

A word on this clone: The antigen is unknown.

The CDR3 is 13 amino acids. Germline CDR1 and CDR2: SNHLY and FYNNEI. Trimming removed 6 bases at V and 5 bases at J, with 11 bases between. Produced via immunoSEQ multiplex PCR; TCRdb's table is partial and in-frame only. The repertoire holds 500,000 or so clones, with approximately 89% as singletons. Treatment specified: approximately 18 received Ad26.COV2.S at low or high dose, single or two shots; several received placebo; per-sample allocation not given. Repertoires come from day 63 after the first vaccine or placebo injection. At a Boston site, the person donating was an adult of 18-55 years. The clonotype was recovered from a person between 18 and 65 years old who received the Ad26.COV2.S COVID-19 vaccine or a placebo. Sample: peripheral blood, taken in a trial of Ad26.COV2.S vaccine versus placebo. This chain uses TRBV2 with TRBJ1-5; D uncertain. The CDR3 sequence: CASSSNPYQPQHF. The CDR3 DNA follows: TGTGCCAGCAGCTCAAACCCCTATCAGCCCCAGCATTTT.